By sample fraction, the clone carrying this T cell receptor (beta chain) is medium-sized. Time point of the sample: sample taken at primary tumor resection. TCRs were sequenced from unsorted whole RNA of tumor, nontumor lung or PBMC. This sample is part of a study of spatial heterogeneity in lung cancer. Every TCR cDNA molecule bore a unique molecular identifier. MiXCR, run by TCRdb on the 5' RACE reads, gives a single entry per CDR3 protein. The data show around 2,200 distinct CDR3 sequences, 12% seen once. The ends lost 5 bases at V and 6 bases at J; junction bases unmatched: 9. The CDR3 contains 16 residues. The V gene's germline CDR1 is SGHTA and CDR2 FQGNSA.

This receptor was obtained from a male donor with early-stage non-small cell lung cancer. This chain uses TRBV7-2 with TRBJ2-2; TRBD1 matches 10 bases. Sequenced material: normal lung tissue next to the tumor, taken at surgery. The CDR3 region is CASSRTGTGVAGELFF. Written as DNA, the CDR3 is TGTGCCAGCAGCCGGACCGGGACAGGGGTTGCCGGGGAGCTGTTTTTT.